The TCR beta chain under discussion was sequenced for a study of long-term antiretroviral therapy in people with HIV. J lost 8 bases, V lost 0 bases, and 11 bases had no gene match. The CDR3 is made up of 16 amino acids. Per the germline V gene, CDR1 is WSHSY and CDR2 is SAAADI. Study-level results: Diversity increased after ART yet remained lower than in transplant donor controls.

On this clone: The antigen remains unidentified.

Survey-level immunoSEQ v3.0 assays were run. Here immunoSEQ multiplex PCR was the method, and the copy in TCRdb shows in-frame clones only, minus some. The table records 25,000 to 30,000 clones, roughly 80% of them present only once. The rearrangement joins TRBV10-2 to TRBJ2-7; 9 nucleotides agree with TRBD2. The origin of this receptor is a man between 40 and 49 years old with HIV. The specimen comprised unsorted PBMCs, sampled 3 years after starting antiretroviral therapy. CDR3 DNA sequence: TGCGCCAGCAGTGAGTCGGGGGGGAGGAGCGGGGGGAAGCAGTACTTC. Amino acids: CASSESGGRSGGKQYF.